These T cell receptor beta chains were read from a single sample in a study of brain T cells in children with intractable seizures. Libraries were prepared by immunoSEQ multiplex PCR; TCRdb keeps only in-frame clonotypes and omits some of them. The top ten hold 24% of the sample, which has about 80,000 clones, approximately 89% seen once. Here the sequenced sample was peripheral blood, taken at surgery. These receptors came from a girl aged 2 to 9 with Rasmussen encephalitis and intractable seizures. CDR3s include the opening cysteine and the closing phenylalanine or tryptophan. The D gene is left open where the match is weak. Not all rows give a size; the values are once, few, many and, for expanded clones, a class.

cdr3_nt cdr3_aa j_call d_call v_call cdr3_length clone_size
TGTGCCAGCAGAGCTACTAGCGGGGGTGCGCAGTATTTT CASRATSGGAQYF TRBJ2-3 TRBD2 TRBV6-5 13 NA
TGTGCCAGCAGCTTTGGGGTGGGGAGCAACAATGAGCAGTTCTTC CASSFGVGSNNEQFF TRBJ2-1 NA TRBV13 15 NA
TGTGCCAGCAGTTACTGGGGTGGGGACGAGCAGTACTTC CASSYWGGDEQYF TRBJ2-7 NA TRBV6-5 13 NA
TGTGCCAGCAGCCCCCGACTAGGTTCCACAGATACGCAGTATTTT CASSPRLGSTDTQYF TRBJ2-3 NA TRBV7-2 15 NA
TGTGCCAGTAGTCCCCGGGACAGCAGCAATTCACCCCTCCACTTT CASSPRDSSNSPLHF TRBJ1-6 TRBD1 TRBV19 15 few
TGTGCCACCAGCAGGACAAAGGGGACTCAAGAGACCCAGTACTTC CATSRTKGTQETQYF TRBJ2-5 NA TRBV15 15 once
TGTGCCAGCAGCCAAGTTGGACAGGGGCGTGAAGCTTTCTTT CASSQVGQGREAFF TRBJ1-1 TRBD1 TRBV3-1/TRBV3-2 14 NA
TGTGCCAGCAGGCTAACGAACAATGAGCAGTTCTTC CASRLTNNEQFF TRBJ2-1 NA TRBV2 12 NA
TGTGCCAGCAGTTTGAGTGAAAAACTGTTTTTT CASSLSEKLFF TRBJ1-4 NA TRBV12-3/TRBV12-4 11 NA
TGTGCCACCAGCAGAGATATTAGCGGGGGAGAGTCTTATACCGGGGAGCTGTTTTTT CATSRDISGGESYTGELFF TRBJ2-2 TRBD2 TRBV15 19 NA
TGTGCCAGCAGCTGGAATGACAGACTCAATCAGCCCCAGCATTTT CASSWNDRLNQPQHF TRBJ1-5 NA TRBV6-2/TRBV6-3 15 NA
TGTGCCAGCAGTTACTTCCTAGCGGGAGCGCCGCTATACTTC CASSYFLAGAPLYF TRBJ2-5 TRBD2 TRBV6-5 14 NA
TGTGCCGGAAACTACAGGGCCACCGGGGAGCTGTTTTTT CAGNYRATGELFF TRBJ2-2 NA TRBV6-5 13 NA
TGTGCCGAGGGGTCAGGGTACGGCTACACCTTC CAEGSGYGYTF TRBJ1-2 NA TRBV30 11 NA
TGCAGCGTTGAAGACCGAGGGCCGGGCGCGAACACCGGGGAGCTGTTTTTT CSVEDRGPGANTGELFF TRBJ2-2 NA TRBV29-1 17 NA
TGTGCCAGTAACAAATGGGGGGTAGCGGGAAATAATGAGCAGTTCTTC CASNKWGVAGNNEQFF TRBJ2-1 TRBD2 TRBV19 16 once